The 24 T cell receptor beta chains reported below all come from one sample, sequenced in a study of cytomegalovirus exposure and HLA in healthy donors. PCR involved 60 Vbeta and 13 Jbeta primers. Assay used: immunoSEQ multiplex PCR; TCRdb lists only in-frame clones, some missing. The table records about 110,000 clones, about 72% of them present only once. The sequenced sample consisted of PBMCs. Receptor source: a young man in good health and CMV-seronegative.

The CDR3 region is CASSTGSYTGELFF. In DNA form, the CDR3 reads TGTGCCAGTAGCACAGGGTCCTACACCGGGGAGCTGTTTTTT. The chain has TRBV19 and TRBJ2-2; D perhaps matches TRBD1 (6 bases). This CDR3 is 14 amino acids long. Germline CDR1 and CDR2: LNHDA and SQIVND (reference sequence). V lost 6 bases and J 3 bases, leaving 11 bases between the germline ends.

This clone was observed many times. The rearrangement uses TRBV4-2 and TRBJ1-6, with D possibly TRBD1 on 6 matching bases. CDR1 and CDR2 (germline): LGHNA, YNFKEQ. The CDR3 is made up of 16 amino acids. Trimming took 0 bases from V and 7 from J, leaving 13 bases between them. DNA for the CDR3: TGTGCCAGCAGCCAAGAAACAGGGCAGGGGAATTCACCCCTCCACTTT. Its protein is CASSQETGQGNSPLHF.

This rearrangement joins TRBV7-8 to TRBJ1-5, with D hard to call. Trimming removed 1 base from V and 1 base from J, with 11 bases in between. The CDR3 consists of 16 residues. Germline CDR1 SGHVS, CDR2 FQNEAQ. The CDR3 DNA reads TGTGCCAGCAGCTTAGTTCCAGCGGGGAGCAATCAGCCCCAGCATTTT. Amino acids: CASSLVPAGSNQPQHF.

The V and J genes are TRBV5-6 and TRBJ2-3, with D possibly TRBD2 on 6 matching bases. CDR1 and CDR2 from the germline V gene are SGHDT and YYEEEE. Trimming left V 1 base short and J 0 bases short, with 15 bases between. The CDR3 has 17 residues. The CDR3 reads CASSLFASGTSTDTQYF. CDR3 sequence (DNA): TGTGCCAGCAGCTTGTTTGCTTCTGGGACTAGCACAGATACGCAGTATTTT. The full variable domain, with the rest looked up from reference TRBV5-6 and TRBJ2-3, is DAGVTQSPTHLIKTRGQQVTLRCSPKSGHDTVSWYQQALGQGPQFIFQYYEEEERQRGNFPDRFSGHQFPNYSSELNVNALLLGDSALYLCASSLFASGTSTDTQYFGPGTRLTVL.

V is TRBV5-6 and J is TRBJ2-3, with 8 bases aligning to TRBD1. V gave up 4 bases and J gave up 2 bases; unmatched junction bases: 12. From germline, CDR1 is SGHDT and CDR2 YYEEEE. This CDR3 has 17 residues. CDR3 sequence: CASSQFRGRPATDTQYF. The DNA for the CDR3 is TGTGCCAGCAGCCAATTCAGGGGGCGTCCCGCCACAGATACGCAGTATTTT.

The chain links TRBV15 to TRBJ2-3; 12 bases line up with TRBD2. This CDR3 has 17 residues. With V trimmed by 4 bases and J by 6 bases, 11 bases remained unmatched. Germline V CDR1 and CDR2: LNHNV, YYDKDF (reference sequence). CDR3 loop: CATSNTSGGISADTQYF. The CDR3 DNA is TGTGCCACCAGCAATACTAGCGGGGGGATCTCAGCGGATACGCAGTATTTT. Combining the CDR3 with reference TRBV15 and TRBJ2-3 gives the whole variable domain DAMVIQNPRYQVTQFGKPVTLSCSQTLNHNVMYWYQQKSSQAPKLLFHYYDKDFNNEADTPDNFQSRRPNTSFCFLDIRSPGLGDTAMYLCATSNTSGGISADTQYFGPGTRLTVL.

The DNA for the CDR3 is TGTGCCAGCAGCGCGACAGGTGTCGAGCAGTACTTC. It encodes CASSATGVEQYF. The chain couples TRBV7-9 to TRBJ2-7, with D possibly matching TRBD1 (6 bases). Deletions cut 5 bases from V and 6 bases from J, with 11 bases between. This CDR3 comprises 12 residues. CDR1 is SEHNR and CDR2 is FQNEAQ in the germline V gene (reference sequence). Full variable domain (remainder filled in from reference TRBV7-9 and TRBJ2-7): DTGVSQNPRHKITKRGQNVTFRCDPISEHNRLYWYRQTLGQGPEFLTYFQNEAQLEKSRLLSDRFSAERPKGSFSTLEIQRTEQGDSAMYLCASSATGVEQYFGPGTRLTVT.

V usage is TRBV29-1 and J usage is TRBJ1-1; 11 nucleotides line up with TRBD1. The CDR3 covers 14 residues. Germline V lookup: CDR1 SQVTM, CDR2 ANQGSEA. V lost 7 bases to trimming and J lost 3 bases; unmatched junction nucleotides: 7. The CDR3 region is CSAGGGQGDTEAFF. CDR3 DNA: TGCAGCGCGGGTGGGGGACAGGGGGACACTGAAGCTTTCTTT.

This sequence joins TRBV29-1 and TRBJ2-7, with TRBD1 matching over 8 bases. Germline lookup yields CDR1 SQVTM and CDR2 ANQGSEA. The CDR3 has 13 residues. V was clipped by 7 bases and J by 3 bases; unmatched bases: 8. The CDR3 DNA sequence: TGCAGCGGCGGACAGGGTTTGCACTACGAGCAGTACTTC. Translated, it gives CSGGQGLHYEQYF.

This clone has more than one count but fewer than ten. The rearrangement joins TRBV7-9 to TRBJ1-4; 10 nucleotides line up with TRBD1. V shed 5 bases, J shed 8 bases, and the junction held 5 bases outside the gene matches. Germline CDR1 and CDR2: SEHNR and FQNEAQ (reference sequence). The CDR3 is made up of 14 amino acids. This chain's CDR3 is CASSNGQGVEKLFF. The DNA for the CDR3 is TGTGCCAGCAGCAACGGACAGGGGGTGGAAAAACTGTTTTTT.

This clone was seen just once. The chain combines TRBV28 with TRBJ2-7; D perhaps matches TRBD1 (6 bases). The CDR3 consists of 14 residues. V shed 4 bases and J shed 0 bases, with 10 bases lying between them. Germline values: CDR1 MDHEN, CDR2 SYDVKM. As DNA, the CDR3 is TGTGCCAGCAGTTCCCAGGGGTCCTCCTACGAGCAGTACTTC. Protein: CASSSQGSSYEQYF.

This chain links TRBV4-3 with TRBJ2-3; a weak D match, TRBD2 (5 bases). Trimming removed 4 bases from V and 0 bases from J, with 5 bases in between. This CDR3 has 13 residues. The germline V gene has CDR1 LGHNA and CDR2 YSLEER. CDR3 coding DNA: TGCGCCAGCAGCCGGGAGAGCACAGATACGCAGTATTTT. It specifies CASSRESTDTQYF.

DNA of the CDR3: TGTGCCAGCACCCCCTCTAGGGGGACTAATGAAAAACTGTTTTTT. Protein sequence: CASTPSRGTNEKLFF. The chain employs TRBV7-2 and TRBJ1-4; a weak D match, TRBD1 (6 bases). In germline, CDR1 is SGHTA, CDR2 FQGNSA. V lost 7 bases to trimming and J lost 2 bases, with 14 bases between them. The CDR3 totals 15 residues.

There are a few counts of this clone. V gene TRBV7-6 combines with J gene TRBJ2-7, with 8 bases that match TRBD2. J lost 6 bases, V lost 5 bases, and 12 bases had no gene match. The germline V gene has CDR1 SGHVS and CDR2 FNYEAQ. This CDR3 comprises 15 residues. The CDR3: CASSTRGALSGEQYF. DNA of the CDR3: TGTGCCAGCAGCACGCGGGGGGCCCTGTCCGGCGAGCAGTACTTC.

The rearrangement joins TRBV2 to TRBJ2-3; perhaps TRBD1 as D (8 bases). V lost 6 bases and J 1 base, leaving 17 bases between the germline ends. This CDR3 contains 16 residues. Germline loops: CDR1 SNHLY, CDR2 FYNNEI. In DNA form, the CDR3 reads TGTGCCAGCAGCCCAGGGGGCGGGGGCCGCACAGATACGCAGTATTTT. This gives the protein CASSPGGGGRTDTQYF.

The J gene is TRBJ2-1, the V gene TRBV28; 8 bases map to TRBD1. V shed 8 bases, J shed 6 bases, and the junction held 15 bases outside the gene matches. This CDR3 is built from 16 residues. Per germline, CDR1 MDHEN and CDR2 SYDVKM. The DNA of the CDR3 is TGTGCCAGCGAAAGATCGGGGACAGGAGGTTTCAATGAGCAGTTCTTC. It is translated as CASERSGTGGFNEQFF.

This clone occurred a few times. The chain couples TRBV7-9 to TRBJ2-5; 11 bases align to TRBD2. V gave up 4 bases and J gave up 7 bases; unmatched junction bases: 5. This CDR3 spans 14 amino acids. Germline V gene data show CDR1 as SEHNR and CDR2 as FQNEAQ (reference sequence). Here the CDR3 reads CASSSTSGGGTQYF. Here the CDR3 DNA reads TGTGCCAGCAGCTCCACTAGCGGGGGAGGGACCCAGTACTTC.

There are a few counts of this clone. The rearrangement links TRBV25-1 to TRBJ1-2; TRBD1 is a possible D gene (6 bases). This CDR3 region has 13 residues. In germline, CDR1 is MGHDK, CDR2 SYGVNS. V was clipped by 6 bases and J by 0 bases, with 8 bases between them. This CDR3 is CASRDRTNYGYTF. In DNA, the CDR3 is TGTGCCAGCAGGGACAGAACTAACTATGGCTACACCTTC.

This chain connects TRBV18 to TRBJ2-7; TRBD1 matches at 7 bases. This CDR3 has 14 amino acids. Trimming cost V 6 bases and J 7 bases; bases outside gene matches: 12. CDR1 and CDR2 from the germline V gene are KGHSH and LQKENI. In nucleotides, the CDR3 is TGTGCCAGCTCCCTAAAAGGGGGCTCAGGAGAGCAGTACTTC. It translates to CASSLKGGSGEQYF.

The rearrangement uses TRBV7-8 and TRBJ1-2; 7 bases match TRBD1. The length of the CDR3 is 13 residues. Trimming removed 2 bases from V and 7 bases from J; junction bases left unmatched: 4. Germline CDR1 reads SGHVS; CDR2 reads FQNEAQ. The CDR3 sequence is CASSLRDSSGYTF. DNA of the CDR3: TGTGCCAGCAGCTTAAGGGACAGTAGTGGCTACACCTTC.

This chain links TRBV5-5 with TRBJ1-1; 8 bases align to TRBD1. The J segment lost 0 bases and the V segment lost 4 bases, leaving 11 bases of the junction unmatched. CDR3 length: 17 amino acids. The V gene's germline CDR1 is SGHKS and CDR2 YYEKEE (reference sequence). Here the CDR3 DNA reads TGTGCCAGCAGCCCCGGAGTCAGGGGGCAGGTGAACACTGAAGCTTTCTTT. This translates into CASSPGVRGQVNTEAFF.

The chain joins TRBV6-5 to TRBJ2-3; D is unresolved. Deletions cut 5 bases from V and 4 bases from J, with 13 bases between. CDR1 and CDR2 from the germline V gene are MNHEY and SVGAGI. The CDR3 sequence is 14 residues long. DNA of the CDR3: TGTGCCAGCAGTGACGACAAGGTCGCAGATACGCAGTATTTT. Translated, it gives CASSDDKVADTQYF.

The chain is built from TRBV27 and TRBJ2-1, with D perhaps matching TRBD2 (6 bases). V was cut by 2 bases and J by 2 bases, with 7 bases left in between. The CDR3 sequence is 14 residues long. CDR1 is MNHEY and CDR2 is SMNVEV in the germline V gene (reference sequence). CDR3 region: CASSLRGAYNEQFF. DNA of the CDR3: TGTGCCAGCAGTTTACGCGGGGCCTACAATGAGCAGTTCTTC.

V usage is TRBV27 and J usage is TRBJ1-1; 10 nucleotides align to TRBD1. In germline, CDR1 is MNHEY, CDR2 SMNVEV (reference sequence). The CDR3 covers 18 residues. The V and J ends lost 2 bases and 4 bases, in that order; junction bases with no gene match: 13. In DNA, the CDR3 is TGTGCCAGCAGTTTAGGGTGGGCCCTAGGGACAGGGGCCACTGAAGCTTTCTTT. This encodes CASSLGWALGTGATEAFF.